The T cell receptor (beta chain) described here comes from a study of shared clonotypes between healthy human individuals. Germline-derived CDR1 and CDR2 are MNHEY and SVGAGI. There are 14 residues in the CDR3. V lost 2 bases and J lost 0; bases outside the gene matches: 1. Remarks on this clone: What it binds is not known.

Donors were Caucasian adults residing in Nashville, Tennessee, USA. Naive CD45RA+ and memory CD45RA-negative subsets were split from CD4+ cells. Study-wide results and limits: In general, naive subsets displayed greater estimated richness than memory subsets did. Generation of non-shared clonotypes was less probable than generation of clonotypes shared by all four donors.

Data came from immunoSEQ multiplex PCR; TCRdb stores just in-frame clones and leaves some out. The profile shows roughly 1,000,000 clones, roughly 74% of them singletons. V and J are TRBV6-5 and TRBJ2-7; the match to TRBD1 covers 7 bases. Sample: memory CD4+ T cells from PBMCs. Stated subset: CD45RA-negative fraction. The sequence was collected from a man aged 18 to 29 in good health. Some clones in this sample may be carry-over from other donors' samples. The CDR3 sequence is CASSYGDSSYEQYF. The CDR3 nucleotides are TGTGCCAGCAGTTACGGGGACAGCTCCTACGAGCAGTACTTC.